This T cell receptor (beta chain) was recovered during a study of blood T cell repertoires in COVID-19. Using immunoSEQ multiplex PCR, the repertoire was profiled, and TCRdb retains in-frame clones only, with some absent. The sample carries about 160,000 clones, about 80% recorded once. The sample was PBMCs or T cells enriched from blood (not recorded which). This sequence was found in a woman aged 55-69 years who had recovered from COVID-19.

CDR3 sequence reads: CAWSSYGQGAEAFF. The CDR3 bases are TGTGCCTGGAGTAGCTACGGACAGGGGGCTGAAGCTTTCTTT. The genes are TRBV30 and TRBJ1-1; TRBD1 aligns across 10 bases. The CDR3 length is 14 residues. The trim removed 2 bases at V and 6 bases at J, leaving 6 bases unmatched. Germline CDR1 is GTSNPN and CDR2 is SVGIG (reference sequence).